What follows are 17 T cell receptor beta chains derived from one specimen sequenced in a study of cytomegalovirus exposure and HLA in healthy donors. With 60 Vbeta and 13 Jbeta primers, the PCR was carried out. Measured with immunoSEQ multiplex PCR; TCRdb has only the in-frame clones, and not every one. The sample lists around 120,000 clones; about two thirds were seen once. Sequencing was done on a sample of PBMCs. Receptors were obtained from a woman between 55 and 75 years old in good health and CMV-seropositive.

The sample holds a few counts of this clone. CDR3 sequence reads: CASSLMGLTNEKLFF. The CDR3 region has the DNA TGTGCCAGCAGTTTGATGGGACTGACTAATGAAAAACTGTTTTTT. This chain uses TRBV5-4 with TRBJ1-4, with D possibly TRBD1 on 5 matching bases. CDR3 size: 15 residues. Trimming shortened V by 5 bases and J by 2 bases, and 13 bases separated the two germline ends. Germline V lookup: CDR1 SGHNT, CDR2 YYREEE (reference sequence).

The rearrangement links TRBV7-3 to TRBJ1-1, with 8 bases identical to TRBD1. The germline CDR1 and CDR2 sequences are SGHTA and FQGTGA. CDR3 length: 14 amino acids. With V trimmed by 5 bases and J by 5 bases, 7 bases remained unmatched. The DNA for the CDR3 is TGTGCCAGCAGCCCACAGGGGGGGCGGACTGAAGCTTTCTTT. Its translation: CASSPQGGRTEAFF.

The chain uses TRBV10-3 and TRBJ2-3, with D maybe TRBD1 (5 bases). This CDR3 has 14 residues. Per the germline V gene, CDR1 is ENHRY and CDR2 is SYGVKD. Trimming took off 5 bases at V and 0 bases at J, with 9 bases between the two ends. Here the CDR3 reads CAISLDSSTDTQYF. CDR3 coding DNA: TGTGCCATCAGTCTCGACAGCAGCACAGATACGCAGTATTTT.

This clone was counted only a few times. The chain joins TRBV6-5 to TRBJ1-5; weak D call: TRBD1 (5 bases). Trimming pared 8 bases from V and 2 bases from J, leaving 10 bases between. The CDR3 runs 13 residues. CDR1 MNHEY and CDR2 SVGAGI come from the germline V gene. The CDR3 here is CASRGVGNQPQHF. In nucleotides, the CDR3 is TGTGCCAGCCGGGGGGTGGGCAATCAGCCCCAGCATTTT.

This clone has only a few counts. CDR3 bases: TGTGCCAGTAGTATAGGGGAGGGAAACAATGAGCAGTTCTTC. Encoded protein: CASSIGEGNNEQFF. The chain uses TRBV19 and TRBJ2-1; 7 bases match TRBD2. The CDR3 is made up of 14 amino acids. The germline V gene encodes CDR1 LNHDA and CDR2 SQIVND (reference sequence). Trimming cost V 1 base and J 5 bases; bases outside gene matches: 2.

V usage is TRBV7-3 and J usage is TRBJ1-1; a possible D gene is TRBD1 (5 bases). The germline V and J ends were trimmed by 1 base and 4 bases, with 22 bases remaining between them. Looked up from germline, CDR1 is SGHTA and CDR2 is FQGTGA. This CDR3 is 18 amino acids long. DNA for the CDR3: TGTGCCAGCAGCTTAAGTGCGGGGCCAAGGGGCTCCGGCACTGAAGCTTTCTTT. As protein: CASSLSAGPRGSGTEAFF.

CDR3 residues: CASSDSRDRGLRGYGYTF. CDR3 bases: TGTGCCAGCAGTGACAGCCGGGACAGGGGATTAAGGGGCTATGGCTACACCTTC. The J gene is TRBJ1-2, the V gene TRBV6-1, with TRBD1 matching 10 bases. The ends lost 3 bases at V and 4 bases at J; junction bases unmatched: 14. The germline V gene encodes CDR1 MNHNS and CDR2 SASEGT. The CDR3 length is 18 residues.

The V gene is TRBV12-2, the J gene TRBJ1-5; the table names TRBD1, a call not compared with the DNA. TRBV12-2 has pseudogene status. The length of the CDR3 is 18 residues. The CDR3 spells CASRVGTGGFFSNQPQHF. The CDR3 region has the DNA TGTGCAAGTCGCGTCGGGACAGGGGGCTTCTTTAGCAATCAGCCCCAGCATTTT.

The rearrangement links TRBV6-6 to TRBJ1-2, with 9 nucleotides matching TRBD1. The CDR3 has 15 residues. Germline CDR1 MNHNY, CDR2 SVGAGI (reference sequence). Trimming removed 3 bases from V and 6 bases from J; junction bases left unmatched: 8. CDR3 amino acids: CASSYTGGAGDGYTF. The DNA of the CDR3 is TGTGCCAGCAGTTATACAGGGGGCGCTGGCGATGGCTACACCTTC.

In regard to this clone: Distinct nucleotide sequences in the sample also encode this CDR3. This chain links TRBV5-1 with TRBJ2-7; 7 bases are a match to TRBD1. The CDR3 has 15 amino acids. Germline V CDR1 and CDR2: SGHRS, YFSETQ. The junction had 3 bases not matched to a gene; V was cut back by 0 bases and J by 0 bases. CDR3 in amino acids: CASSLAGTVSYEQYF. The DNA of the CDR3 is TGCGCCAGCAGCTTGGCCGGGACAGTCTCCTACGAGCAGTACTTC.

The DNA for the CDR3 is TGCGCCAGCAGCCAAGGGCAGTACCAAGAGACCCAGTACTTC. Amino acid sequence: CASSQGQYQETQYF. The genes are TRBV4-1 and TRBJ2-5; no reliable D call. V was clipped by 1 base and J by 0 bases, with 6 bases between them. Per germline, CDR1 MGHRA and CDR2 YSYEKL. This CDR3 spans 14 amino acids.

The chain's CDR3 is CASSNSQETQYF. DNA for the CDR3: TGTGCCAGTAGTAACAGCCAAGAGACCCAGTACTTC. The V and J genes are TRBV19 and TRBJ2-5; D unresolved. CDR3 length: 12 amino acids. Germline loops: CDR1 LNHDA, CDR2 SQIVND (reference sequence). Trimming took 4 bases from V and 1 from J, leaving 4 bases between them.

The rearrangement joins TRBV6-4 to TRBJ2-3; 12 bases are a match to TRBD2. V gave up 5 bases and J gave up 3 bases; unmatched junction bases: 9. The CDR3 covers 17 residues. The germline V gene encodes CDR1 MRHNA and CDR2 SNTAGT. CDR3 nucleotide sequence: TGTGCCAGCAGTCAAAAATCCGGGACTAGCGGGACAGATACGCAGTATTTT. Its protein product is CASSQKSGTSGTDTQYF.

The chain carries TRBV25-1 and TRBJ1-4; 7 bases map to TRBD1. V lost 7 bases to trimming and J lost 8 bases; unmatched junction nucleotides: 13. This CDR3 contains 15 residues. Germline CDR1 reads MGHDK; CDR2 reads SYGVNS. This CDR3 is CASTPKDRLGEKLFF. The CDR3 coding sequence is TGTGCCAGCACCCCGAAGGACAGGCTTGGGGAAAAACTGTTTTTT.

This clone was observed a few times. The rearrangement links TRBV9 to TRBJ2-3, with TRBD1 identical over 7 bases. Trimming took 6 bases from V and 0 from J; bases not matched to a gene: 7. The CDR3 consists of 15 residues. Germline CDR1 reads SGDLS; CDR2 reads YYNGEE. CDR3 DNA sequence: TGTGCCAGCAAGCTCCGGGACAGTAGCACAGATACGCAGTATTTT. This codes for CASKLRDSSTDTQYF. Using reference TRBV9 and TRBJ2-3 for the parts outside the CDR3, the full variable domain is DSGVTQTPKHLITATGQRVTLRCSPRSGDLSVYWYQQSLDQGLQFLIQYYNGEERAKGNILERFSAQQFPDLHSELNLSSLELGDSALYFCASKLRDSSTDTQYFGPGTRLTVL.

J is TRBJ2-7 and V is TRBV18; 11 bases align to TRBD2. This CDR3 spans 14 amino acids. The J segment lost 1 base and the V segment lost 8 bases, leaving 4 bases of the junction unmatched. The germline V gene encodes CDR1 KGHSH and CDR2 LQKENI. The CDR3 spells CASSGTSGSYEQYF. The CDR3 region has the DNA TGTGCCAGCAGCGGGACTAGCGGATCCTACGAGCAGTACTTC.

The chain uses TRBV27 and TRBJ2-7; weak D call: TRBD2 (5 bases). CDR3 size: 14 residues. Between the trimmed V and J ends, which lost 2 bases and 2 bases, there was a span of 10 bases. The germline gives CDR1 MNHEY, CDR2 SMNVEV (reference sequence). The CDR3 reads CASSLAGKTYEQYF. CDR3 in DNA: TGTGCCAGCAGTTTAGCCGGGAAAACCTACGAGCAGTACTTC.